The sequence of this TCR beta chain was determined in a study of shared clonotypes between healthy human individuals. Study-level background: The donor group consisted of a couple of women and a few men, aged 18 to 49.

Whole-study results and caveats: A generally larger estimated richness was seen in naive subsets than in memory subsets. The study found lower generation probabilities in non-shared clonotypes than in those shared by all four donors.

The length of the CDR3 is 13 residues. As to this clone: Its antigen is as yet unknown.

CD45RO-negative cells were positively selected for CCR7, leaving out terminally differentiated effector memory CD45RA+ cells. This table comes from immunoSEQ multiplex PCR, and its TCRdb copy is limited to in-frame clones, with some not included. The table lists hundreds of thousands of clones, approximately 96% of them singletons. The TCR comes from a woman aged 30 to 39 in good health. The chain carries TRBV21-1 and TRBJ2-2; the table's D call TRBD2 went unverified against the DNA. TRBV21-1 is noted as a pseudogene. Input material: naive CD8+ T cells sorted from blood. CDR3 DNA sequence: TGTGCCGGGAGACTAGCGGGGACCGGGGAGCTGTTTTTT. Amino acids: CAGRLAGTGELFF.